Listed below are T cell receptor beta chains from one sample, sequenced in a study of post-analysis software for immune sequencing data. TCRdb ran MiXCR on the PCR reads and lists one entry per CDR3 protein. Here the sample spans roughly 800,000 distinct CDR3 sequences, approximately 50% being singletons. What was sequenced was blood. All receptors derive from a girl aged 10 to 17 with multiple sclerosis. The CDR3 runs from the conserved cysteine through the conserved F or W. A D gene is named only where the DNA matches it firmly. Part of the rows lack a size; the others show once, few, many or a class for expanded clones.

d_gene	abundance	v_gene	j_gene	CDR3nt	CDR3aa
NA	NA	TRBV20-1	TRBJ2-7	TGCAGTGCCAAGAGGAACGAGCAGTACTTC	CSAKRNEQYF
NA	NA	TRBV10-2	TRBJ2-5	TGCGCCAGCAAATCTTGGCAGGGCCTCCAAGAGACCCAGTACTTC	CASKSWQGLQETQYF
TRBD2	few	TRBV4-2	TRBJ2-5	TGTGCCAGCAGCCAAGAAGGCGGGAAGAGGACTAGCCTTCCTCCTTGGGAGACCCAGTACTTC	CASSQEGGKRTSLPPWETQYF
NA	NA	TRBV7-3	TRBJ2-1	TGTGCCAGCAGCTTAACGGGGATCGCATCCTCCTACAATGAGCAGTTCTTC	CASSLTGIASSYNEQFF
TRBD2	NA	TRBV7-8	TRBJ2-7	TGTGCCAGCAGCTTTCCGGGACTAGCGGCCCGGGGGTCCTGCGAGCAGTACTTC	CASSFPGLAARGSCEQYF
TRBD1	NA	TRBV12-3/TRBV12-4	TRBJ1-2	TGTGCCAGCAGTCGCGACAGGGGGAAGGGAGGCTACACCTTC	CASSRDRGKGGYTF
NA	NA	TRBV5-1	TRBJ1-2	TGCGCCAACAGCTTGGGGGAATACTATGGCTACACCTTC	CANSLGEYYGYTF
NA	NA	TRBV20-1	TRBJ2-3	TGCAGTGCCCGTCACGGGAGTCCTTACACAGATACGCAGTATTTT	CSARHGSPYTDTQYF
NA	NA	TRBV7-2	TRBJ1-2	TGTGCCAGCAGGAATAACTATGGCTACACCTTC	CASRNNYGYTF
NA	NA	TRBV7-9	TRBJ2-7	TGTGCCAGCAGCTCATCCTCGGGGGCCCCTTGGGACGAGCAGTACTTC	CASSSSSGAPWDEQYF
TRBD1	NA	TRBV4-1	TRBJ2-7	TGCGCCAGCAGCCTGCGCCGGGACAGGGATCCCTACGAGCAGTACTTC	CASSLRRDRDPYEQYF
NA	NA	TRBV19	TRBJ2-6	TGTGCCACATGGGGAGGAGGCGCTGGGGCCAACGTCCTGACTTTC	CATWGGGAGANVLTF
NA	NA	TRBV29-1	TRBJ2-3	TGCAGCGTTGGGCCAAGCACAGATACGCAGTATTTT	CSVGPSTDTQYF